This TCR beta chain is from a study of PD-1 blockade in mismatch repair-deficient tumors. About the study: Patients had eleven to twelve mismatch repair-deficient cancer types and were previously treated and progressing. General observations from the study: Rapid post-treatment expansion, then contraction, generally preceding radiologic response, marked tumor-resident clones.

Germline V CDR1 and CDR2: SGHRS, YFSETQ. The CDR3 sequence is 13 residues long. V lost 0 bases and J 0 bases, leaving 3 bases between the germline ends. With regard to this clone: The antigen is unknown.

Generated by immunoSEQ multiplex PCR, the TCRdb table keeps only in-frame clones and is missing some. In the table there are about 120,000 clones, 60% to 85% of which are singletons. PCR or immunohistochemistry showed mismatch repair deficiency in every enrolled patient. TCR sequencing covered a few patients who responded to pembrolizumab. This chain uses TRBV5-1 with TRBJ2-5; D gene uncertain. Material: peripheral blood, obtained 60 weeks after starting pembrolizumab. The sequence was obtained from an adult with mismatch repair-deficient cancer. The CDR3 DNA follows: TGCGCCAGCAGCTTGGGGTACCAAGAGACCCAGTACTTC. Its translation: CASSLGYQETQYF.